One and the same sample provided the 27 T cell receptor beta chains below, sequenced in a study of cytomegalovirus exposure and HLA in healthy donors. A multiplex PCR was run with 60 Vbeta primers and 13 Jbeta primers. The repertoire was sequenced with immunoSEQ multiplex PCR; TCRdb's copy has only in-frame clones and lacks some. The table lists tens of thousands of clones, roughly 75% of them singletons. Material: PBMCs. These receptors came from a middle-aged man in good health and CMV-seronegative.

The DNA for the CDR3 is TGTGCCAGCAGCTTAGCGACAGGGGGCCAAAGGACCTTC. Encoded protein: CASSLATGGQRTF. This chain links TRBV7-9 with TRBJ1-2; 10 positions agree with TRBD1. CDR3 size: 13 residues. The V gene end was trimmed by 0 bases and the J gene end by 14 bases; junction bases not matched to a gene: 6. Germline-derived CDR1 and CDR2 are SEHNR and FQNEAQ (reference sequence). Together with reference TRBV7-9 and TRBJ1-2, the CDR3 gives the full variable domain: DTGVSQNPRHKITKRGQNVTFRCDPISEHNRLYWYRQTLGQGPEFLTYFQNEAQLEKSRLLSDRFSAERPKGSFSTLEIQRTEQGDSAMYLCASSLATGGQRTFGSGTRLTVV.

This chain connects TRBV19 to TRBJ1-5; 9 bases line up with TRBD1. The CDR3 is 16 amino acids. Per the germline V gene, CDR1 is LNHDA and CDR2 is SQIVND (reference sequence). V gave up 3 bases and J gave up 4 bases; unmatched junction bases: 7. CDR3 DNA: TGTGCCAGTAGTATGTGGGGACAGGGAGGTAATCAGCCCCAGCATTTT. This translates into CASSMWGQGGNQPQHF.

This clone was counted once. The chain carries TRBV9 and TRBJ2-5, with TRBD1 matching 12 bases. CDR3 length equals 16 residues. Per germline, CDR1 SGDLS and CDR2 YYNGEE. Unmatched junction bases numbered 9, after V lost 4 bases and J lost 5 bases. The DNA for the CDR3 is TGTGCCAGCAGCCGAGTTGGGACAGGGGGCTTGGAGACCCAGTACTTC. This gives the protein CASSRVGTGGLETQYF.

The gene calls are TRBV27 and TRBJ2-3; TRBD1 agrees at 10 bases. The CDR3 is made up of 15 amino acids. The germline V gene has CDR1 MNHEY and CDR2 SMNVEV (reference sequence). With V trimmed by 5 bases and J by 4 bases, 6 bases remained unmatched. CDR3 residues: CASSPRDRGSDTQYF. CDR3 in DNA: TGTGCCAGCAGTCCCCGGGACAGGGGTTCAGATACGCAGTATTTT.

The chain employs TRBV27 and TRBJ2-7; 8 bases fit TRBD1. The CDR3 is 14 amino acids. V gave up 7 bases and J gave up 7 bases; unmatched junction bases: 12. Germline CDR1 MNHEY, CDR2 SMNVEV (reference sequence). CDR3 sequence: CASKSGGDTFEQYF. The CDR3 DNA is TGTGCCAGCAAATCAGGGGGCGATACCTTTGAGCAGTACTTC.

The chain is built from TRBV5-4 and TRBJ1-2, with D possibly TRBD1 on 5 matching bases. Germline CDR1 is SGHNT and CDR2 is YYREEE (reference sequence). V gave up 5 bases and J gave up 2 bases, with 16 bases separating them. The CDR3 loop spans 15 amino acids. This chain's CDR3 is CASRSQGEGNYGYTF. CDR3 nucleotide sequence: TGTGCCAGCAGATCTCAAGGGGAAGGAAACTATGGCTACACCTTC.

V and J are TRBV7-2 and TRBJ1-2; D unresolved. Germline V gene sequence: CDR1 SGHTA, CDR2 FQGNSA. Trimming shortened V by 4 bases and J by 4 bases, and 7 bases separated the two germline ends. The CDR3 has 12 amino acids. The CDR3 spells CASSSLGYGYTF. The CDR3 DNA is TGTGCCAGCAGCTCACTAGGCTATGGCTACACCTTC.

V gene TRBV4-2 combines with J gene TRBJ2-1; 10 bases align to TRBD1. The V gene end was trimmed by 1 base and the J gene end by 9 bases; junction bases not matched to a gene: 12. The CDR3 totals 17 residues. Per germline, CDR1 LGHNA and CDR2 YNFKEQ. CDR3 coding DNA: TGTGCCAGCAGCCAAGTGCCCGCCAGGGACAGGGGAACTGAGCAGTTCTTC. Amino acids: CASSQVPARDRGTEQFF.

This rearrangement joins TRBV27 to TRBJ2-5; D is perhaps TRBD2 (6 bases). In germline, CDR1 is MNHEY, CDR2 SMNVEV (reference sequence). V was clipped by 5 bases and J by 1 base, with 11 bases between them. This CDR3 has 14 amino acids. CDR3 DNA: TGTGCCAGCAGTCCTCGGGACTTCCAAGAGACCCAGTACTTC. Translation gives CASSPRDFQETQYF.

This chain connects TRBV27 to TRBJ1-5, with D perhaps TRBD1 (6 bases). The CDR3 is made up of 16 amino acids. Germline CDR1 reads MNHEY; CDR2 reads SMNVEV (reference sequence). With 4 bases removed from V and 4 bases from J, the gap between germline ends came to 17 bases. The DNA for the CDR3 is TGTGCCAGCAGTTCCCACCCCGGACAGAATAATCAGCCCCAGCATTTT. It yields the protein CASSSHPGQNNQPQHF.

The rearrangement joins TRBV2 to TRBJ2-5; 8 nucleotides line up with TRBD1. After removal of 4 bases from V and 4 bases from J, the junction contained 8 bases not matched to a gene. The germline V gene encodes CDR1 SNHLY and CDR2 FYNNEI. This CDR3 is 15 amino acids long. CDR3 sequence: CASSVGRGLTETQYF. CDR3 DNA sequence: TGTGCCAGCAGTGTTGGCAGGGGGCTAACAGAGACCCAGTACTTC.

V gene TRBV5-4 combines with J gene TRBJ2-1, with 8 bases lining up with TRBD2. Germline V gene lookup returns CDR1 SGHNT and CDR2 YYREEE (reference sequence). V dropped 0 bases and J dropped 4; count of bases not matched to a gene: 3. CDR3 length equals 15 residues. CDR3 sequence: CASSLDQRGYNEQFF. Here the CDR3 DNA reads TGTGCCAGCAGCTTGGATCAGCGGGGGTACAATGAGCAGTTCTTC.

The genes are TRBV11-2 and TRBJ1-1; 8 positions agree with TRBD1. With 0 bases clipped from V and 5 bases from J, the junction kept 5 bases outside the gene matches. The CDR3 is 15 residues long. Germline V gives CDR1 SGHAT, CDR2 FQNNGV. CDR3 region: CASSLETGGRTEAFF. In DNA, the CDR3 is TGTGCCAGCAGCTTAGAAACAGGGGGTAGGACTGAAGCTTTCTTT.

The chain couples TRBV6-5 to TRBJ2-5, with D hard to call. Per the germline V gene, CDR1 is MNHEY and CDR2 is SVGAGI. This CDR3 is 13 amino acids long. V was trimmed by 2 bases and J by 2 bases, leaving 6 bases between them. The CDR3 DNA reads as TGTGCCAGCAGTTACAACAGACAAGAGACCCAGTACTTC. Protein sequence: CASSYNRQETQYF.

CDR3: CASLDRNNGNTIYF. The CDR3 DNA sequence: TGTGCCAGCCTGGACAGGAACAACGGAAACACCATATATTTT. The chain employs TRBV28 and TRBJ1-3, with 7 bases aligning to TRBD1. The V gene's germline CDR1 is MDHEN and CDR2 SYDVKM. Trimming removed 8 bases from V and 4 bases from J; junction bases left unmatched: 8. This CDR3 spans 14 amino acids.

This clone has only a few counts. V and J are TRBV7-8 and TRBJ2-7; TRBD1 aligns across 9 bases. The CDR3 loop spans 16 amino acids. Germline CDR1 and CDR2: SGHVS and FQNEAQ. The V segment lost 5 bases and the J segment 5 bases; nucleotides outside the gene matches: 13. The CDR3 is CASSPGDRVRKNEQYF. The CDR3 region has the DNA TGTGCCAGCAGCCCTGGGGACAGGGTAAGGAAAAACGAGCAGTACTTC.

This chain joins TRBV10-2 and TRBJ2-5, with TRBD1 as a possible D gene (7 bases). Trimming removed 7 bases from V and 2 bases from J, with 14 bases in between. CDR3 size: 14 residues. Germline V gives CDR1 WSHSY, CDR2 SAAADI. The CDR3: CASMAGGPQETQYF. The CDR3 DNA reads as TGCGCCAGCATGGCAGGGGGGCCGCAAGAGACCCAGTACTTC.

The CDR3 bases are TGTGCCGGCGAGGGGGGGGACCTCTGGGTGAAGAAACTGTTTTTT. Its protein product is CAGEGGDLWVKKLFF. The rearrangement links TRBV6-1 to TRBJ1-4; D may be TRBD1 (6 bases). The CDR3 is made up of 15 amino acids. Trimming took 11 bases from V and 11 from J, leaving 27 bases between them. In germline, CDR1 is MNHNS, CDR2 SASEGT.

The V and J genes are TRBV5-1 and TRBJ2-7, with 8 bases lining up with TRBD1. The germline V gene encodes CDR1 SGHRS and CDR2 YFSETQ. V gave up 6 bases and J gave up 4 bases; unmatched junction bases: 9. This CDR3 has 14 amino acids. CDR3 in amino acids: CASTTGTGGYEQYF. Written as DNA, the CDR3 is TGCGCCAGCACCACCGGGACAGGAGGATACGAGCAGTACTTC.

The genes are TRBV27 and TRBJ2-1; 8 nucleotides align to TRBD2. J lost 6 bases, V lost 3 bases, and 7 bases had no gene match. From germline, CDR1 is MNHEY and CDR2 SMNVEV (reference sequence). The CDR3 has 15 residues. The CDR3 coding sequence is TGTGCCAGCAGTTTGCGGGAGGCAACAGGCAATGAGCAGTTCTTC. Encoded protein: CASSLREATGNEQFF.

This chain connects TRBV30 to TRBJ1-2; possible D gene TRBD1, 5 bases. The germline gives CDR1 GTSNPN, CDR2 SVGIG (reference sequence). The ends were cut back, 3 bases at V and 7 bases at J, with 12 bases in the middle. The CDR3 is 12 residues long. The CDR3 sequence is CAWRGLGVGYTF. The CDR3 nucleotides are TGTGCCTGGAGGGGATTAGGGGTTGGCTACACCTTC.

J is TRBJ2-1 and V is TRBV5-4, with D possibly being TRBD1 (6 bases). The germline V gene encodes CDR1 SGHNT and CDR2 YYREEE (reference sequence). The germline V and J ends were trimmed by 4 bases and 12 bases, with 17 bases remaining between them. The CDR3 extends over 13 amino acids. The CDR3 DNA reads TGTGCCAGCAGCAACCTCGACAGGCTGGTGCAGTTCTTC. Translating gives CASSNLDRLVQFF.

The V gene is TRBV2, the J gene TRBJ2-3; 9 bases line up with TRBD2. Germline-derived CDR1 and CDR2 are SNHLY and FYNNEI. This CDR3 is built from 15 residues. After removal of 8 bases from V and 6 bases from J, the junction contained 12 bases not matched to a gene. CDR3 sequence (DNA): TGTGCCAGCCGCTTAGCGGGAGAGTTACGGGATACGCAGTATTTT. Protein product: CASRLAGELRDTQYF.

The chain has TRBV4-1 and TRBJ2-7, with D perhaps TRBD1 (6 bases). This CDR3 is built from 12 residues. Trimming left V 6 bases short and J 6 bases short, with 12 bases between. Per the germline V gene, CDR1 is MGHRA and CDR2 is YSYEKL. The CDR3 DNA reads TGCGCCAGCAGTCCAGGGGTTGGCGAGCAGTACTTC. Translating it yields CASSPGVGEQYF.

This clone was detected a few times. This chain uses TRBV29-1 with TRBJ2-6, with 11 bases identical to TRBD1. Germline CDR1 is SQVTM and CDR2 is ANQGSEA. V dropped 8 bases and J dropped 1; count of bases not matched to a gene: 7. This CDR3 is built from 16 residues. In DNA form, the CDR3 reads TGCAGCACGCCGGGACAGGGGGATTCTGGGGCCAACGTCCTGACTTTC. Translation: CSTPGQGDSGANVLTF.

The J gene is TRBJ2-3, the V gene TRBV5-4; 7 bases are a match to TRBD2. The CDR3 has 17 residues. Germline V gene data show CDR1 as SGHNT and CDR2 as YYREEE (reference sequence). Trimming removed 5 bases from V and 3 bases from J; junction bases left unmatched: 15. CDR3 protein: CASSSGEVPGGTDTQYF. The CDR3 DNA follows: TGTGCCAGCAGTTCGGGGGAGGTTCCCGGGGGGACAGATACGCAGTATTTT.

V usage is TRBV29-1 and J usage is TRBJ2-1; 9 positions match TRBD1. This CDR3 comprises 12 residues. Germline V gene lookup returns CDR1 SQVTM and CDR2 ANQGSEA. V dropped 7 bases and J dropped 8; count of bases not matched to a gene: 6. The CDR3 spells CSAGQGRDEQFF. CDR3 DNA: TGCAGCGCTGGACAGGGGAGGGATGAGCAGTTCTTC.